A single sample gave rise to the 30 T cell receptor beta chains below, sequenced in a study of regulatory T cells in long-lasting Graves disease. Construction of the TCR beta libraries employed iRepertoire HTBI primers in conjunction with Arm-PCR of CDR3 regions. Each CDR3 protein is one row after TCRdb ran MiXCR on the multiplex PCR reads. The sample lists under 300,000 distinct CDR3 sequences; around 20% were seen once. Time point here: newly diagnosed GD, antithyroid drugs for less than 3 months. RNA isolated from PBMCs was used to make the TCR library. Sequences were derived from peripheral blood mononuclear cells (PBMCs), sampled at new diagnosis, from a patient treated with antithyroid drugs. Receptor source: a female donor with Graves disease.

Many counts were recorded for this clonotype. The gene calls are TRBV20-1 and TRBJ2-5; no clear D gene. The CDR3 consists of 14 residues. The germline CDR1 and CDR2 sequences are DFQATT and SNEGSKA (reference sequence). V lost 3 bases to trimming and J lost 5 bases, with 16 bases between them. The CDR3 is CSASPIGGLETQYF. CDR3 nucleotide sequence: TGCAGTGCTAGTCCCATCGGCGGTTTGGAGACCCAGTACTTC.

This clonotype came up many times. The CDR3 coding sequence is TGTGCCAGCAGCACCACAACGGTGTACTACGAGCAGTACTTC. Protein sequence: CASSTTTVYYEQYF. The V gene is TRBV7-2, the J gene TRBJ2-7; D gene unclear. The CDR3 runs 14 residues. Germline CDR1 is SGHTA and CDR2 is FQGNSA. V was pared by 5 bases and J by 3 bases, with 14 bases between. Filled out from reference TRBV7-2 and TRBJ2-7, the complete variable domain reads GAGVSQSPSNKVTEKGKDVELRCDPISGHTALYWYRQSLGQGLEFLIYFQGNSAPDKSGLPSDRFSAERTGGSVSTLTIQRTQQEDSAVYLCASSTTTVYYEQYFGPGTRLTVT.

This clonotype has ten or more counts. The CDR3 loop is CASSPAAGALGTQYF. In DNA form, the CDR3 reads TGTGCCAGCTCACCAGCAGCGGGGGCCCTAGGGACCCAGTACTTC. The chain links TRBV18 to TRBJ2-5, with 8 bases that match TRBD2. Unmatched junction bases numbered 9, after V lost 2 bases and J lost 7 bases. The germline CDR1 and CDR2 sequences are KGHSH and LQKENI. The CDR3 spans 15 residues. Variable domain in full (rest from reference TRBV18 and TRBJ2-5): NAGVMQNPRHLVRRRGQEARLRCSPMKGHSHVYWYRQLPEEGLKFMVYLQKENIIDESGMPKERFSAEFPKEGPSILRIQQVVRGDSAAYFCASSPAAGALGTQYFGPGTRLLVL.

This clonotype was recorded many times. The V gene is TRBV6-5, the J gene TRBJ2-2; D unclear. The germline V gene encodes CDR1 MNHEY and CDR2 SVGAGI. Trimming left V 4 bases short and J 2 bases short, with 8 bases between. This CDR3 is 14 amino acids long. CDR3 in DNA: TGTGCCAGCAGTTGGGCAGGAAACACCGGGGAGCTGTTTTTT. Translating gives CASSWAGNTGELFF.

This clonotype was recorded many times. The chain couples TRBV3-1 to TRBJ2-1, with 9 bases fitting TRBD2. This CDR3 has 16 amino acids. In germline, CDR1 is LGHDT, CDR2 YNNKEL (reference sequence). The V gene end was trimmed by 6 bases and the J gene end by 2 bases; junction bases not matched to a gene: 8. Here the CDR3 reads CASSPEGGRAYNEQFF. The CDR3 DNA follows: TGTGCCAGCAGTCCAGAGGGCGGGAGGGCCTACAATGAGCAGTTCTTC.

This clonotype was counted many times. At one of its ends the junction is not consistent with the germline gene, which may arise from a read error. CDR3 nucleotide sequence: TGCGCCAGCAGCTACGAAACAGGGAAGAATGGCTACACCTTC. Translated, it gives CASSYETGKNGYTF. The chain employs TRBV7-9 and TRBJ1-2, with D tentatively TRBD1 (6 bases). This CDR3 contains 14 residues. Germline V gene lookup returns CDR1 SEHNR and CDR2 FQNEAQ (reference sequence).

This clonotype was seen many times. This chain joins TRBV6-1 and TRBJ2-7; 10 bases fit TRBD1. CDR1 MNHNS and CDR2 SASEGT come from the germline V gene. The junction had 7 bases not matched to a gene; V was cut back by 6 bases and J by 5 bases. The CDR3 length is 14 residues. CDR3 loop: CASRAGTGVHEQYF. CDR3 coding DNA: TGTGCCAGCAGGGCCGGGACAGGGGTCCACGAGCAGTACTTC.

The table lists this clonotype with a few counts. The chain combines TRBV3-1 with TRBJ1-1; D gene uncertain. Between the trimmed V and J ends, which lost 9 bases and 3 bases, there was a span of 11 bases. The CDR3 runs 12 residues. CDR1 is LGHDT and CDR2 is YNNKEL in the germline V gene (reference sequence). The CDR3 reads CASGVGHTEAFF. The CDR3, as DNA: TGTGCCAGTGGAGTCGGACACACTGAAGCTTTCTTT.

This clonotype appeared many times. This chain joins TRBV7-2 and TRBJ2-7; 10 bases map to TRBD2. The trim removed 5 bases at V and 6 bases at J, leaving 7 bases unmatched. The germline V gene encodes CDR1 SGHTA and CDR2 FQGNSA. This CDR3 comprises 14 residues. CDR3 nucleotides: TGTGCCAGCAGCCCTAGCGGGAGATCGGCCGAGCAGTACTTC. Its protein is CASSPSGRSAEQYF.

This clonotype was recorded at least ten times. The chain recombines TRBV3-1 with TRBJ1-1; no clear D gene. Germline CDR1 LGHDT, CDR2 YNNKEL (reference sequence). This CDR3 comprises 14 residues. Trimming removed 2 bases from V and 5 bases from J, with 12 bases in between. The CDR3 DNA follows: TGTGCCAGCAGCCAAATACGGTCGGGTACTGAAGCTTTCTTT. Translating gives CASSQIRSGTEAFF.

This clonotype came up many times. This rearrangement joins TRBV28 to TRBJ2-7; no firm D call. Trimming cost V 2 bases and J 0 bases, with 11 bases left between them. Looked up from germline, CDR1 is MDHEN and CDR2 is SYDVKM. The CDR3 covers 15 residues. The CDR3 bases are TGTGCCAGCAGTTTAGAGGCAGGACCCTCCTACGAGCAGTACTTC. Translating it yields CASSLEAGPSYEQYF.

There are many counts of this clonotype. The rearrangement joins TRBV18 to TRBJ2-1, with D hard to call. Germline CDR1 reads KGHSH; CDR2 reads LQKENI. V was shortened by 3 bases and J by 8 bases, with 14 bases between the two germline ends. The CDR3 has 14 amino acids. The CDR3 here is CASSPGAISHEQFF. DNA of the CDR3: TGTGCCAGCTCACCGGGCGCGATATCCCATGAGCAGTTCTTC.

This clonotype was detected many times. V and J are TRBV24-1 and TRBJ2-5; TRBD2 might be the D (7 bases). Trimming took off 4 bases at V and 5 bases at J, with 19 bases between the two ends. The V gene's germline CDR1 is KGHDR and CDR2 SFDVKD. The CDR3 loop spans 16 amino acids. The CDR3 here is CATSEPGGPLGETQYF. CDR3 bases: TGTGCCACCAGTGAGCCCGGGGGGCCTCTAGGTGAGACCCAGTACTTC.

At least ten counts were recorded for this clonotype. V usage is TRBV3-1 and J usage is TRBJ1-2, with TRBD1 identical over 7 bases. With 1 base clipped from V and 9 bases from J, the junction kept 5 bases outside the gene matches. Germline V gene data show CDR1 as LGHDT and CDR2 as YNNKEL (reference sequence). The length of the CDR3 is 13 residues. This CDR3 is CASSQGQGDRYTF. CDR3 bases: TGTGCCAGCAGCCAAGGCCAGGGGGATCGCTACACCTTC.

V and J are TRBV10-3 and TRBJ1-5, with 11 bases that match TRBD1. The CDR3 extends over 15 amino acids. The trim removed 6 bases at V and 4 bases at J, leaving 5 bases unmatched. CDR1 and CDR2 from the germline V gene are ENHRY and SYGVKD. CDR3 sequence (DNA): TGTGCCATCAGCCCGGGACAGGGGGAGAATCAGCCCCAGCATTTT. It is translated as CAISPGQGENQPQHF.

This clonotype showed up many times. This sequence joins TRBV7-8 and TRBJ2-3; TRBD1 is a possible D gene (6 bases). Trimming removed 5 bases from V and 1 base from J, with 16 bases in between. The CDR3 contains 16 residues. In germline, CDR1 is SGHVS, CDR2 FQNEAQ. As DNA, the CDR3 is TGTGCCAGCAGCAGGGGGTCAAAAGGGGGCACAGATACGCAGTATTTT. Protein product: CASSRGSKGGTDTQYF.

This clonotype has a count of ten or more. This chain uses TRBV2 with TRBJ2-7, with D unclear. This CDR3 has 13 residues. Trimming cost V 1 base and J 6 bases, with 10 bases left between them. From germline, CDR1 is SNHLY and CDR2 FYNNEI. The CDR3 DNA follows: TGTGCCAGCAGTGAAGGTTTAACTCGCGAGCAGTACTTC. Its translation is CASSEGLTREQYF.

The chain has TRBV19 and TRBJ2-3, with unresolved D. Germline lookup yields CDR1 LNHDA and CDR2 SQIVND (reference sequence). The CDR3 has 14 amino acids. Trimming took off 3 bases at V and 0 bases at J, with 7 bases between the two ends. Here the CDR3 DNA reads TGTGCCAGTAGTATCCGCCATAGCACAGATACGCAGTATTTT. Translated, it gives CASSIRHSTDTQYF.

Notes on this clonotype: A much larger clone lies a single base off, so this may be a read error. This chain joins TRBV7-9 and TRBJ2-7; D may correspond to TRBD1 or TRBD2 (5 bases each). This CDR3 has 14 amino acids. Germline CDR1 is SEHNR and CDR2 is FQNEAQ (reference sequence). The CDR3 coding sequence is TGTGCCAGCAGCTCCTCCGGGGCCGGCTACGAGCAGCACTTC. Residues: CASSSSGAGYEQHF.

This clonotype occurred a few times. This may come from a read error, since a much larger clone is one base off. The rearrangement links TRBV20-1 to TRBJ2-1, with D perhaps TRBD1 or TRBD2 (5 bases each). CDR3 size: 12 residues. CDR1 and CDR2 from the germline V gene are DFQATT and SNEGSKA (reference sequence). CDR3 nucleotide sequence: TGCAATGCTAGCCGAGGGTCAGGGGAGCAGTTCTTC. It codes for CNASRGSGEQFF.

Ten or more counts support this clonotype. The chain uses TRBV20-1 and TRBJ2-5; either TRBD1 or TRBD2 may fit D (5 bases each). The CDR3 spans 15 residues. The V gene's germline CDR1 is DFQATT and CDR2 SNEGSKA (reference sequence). Trimming stripped 2 bases from V and 5 bases from J, with 18 bases between. CDR3: CSARPLGELGETQYF. Here the CDR3 DNA reads TGCAGTGCTAGACCCCTGGGGGAGCTTGGGGAGACCCAGTACTTC.

This clonotype has at least ten counts. The chain recombines TRBV6-1 with TRBJ2-4; 7 positions match TRBD2. Trimming cost V 5 bases and J 5 bases; bases outside gene matches: 6. Germline values: CDR1 MNHNS, CDR2 SASEGT. There are 14 residues in the CDR3. The CDR3 spells CASSPSAGENIQYF. The DNA of the CDR3 is TGTGCCAGCAGTCCCAGTGCGGGGGAAAACATTCAGTACTTC.

The V call is TRBV2, the J call TRBJ2-3; the match to TRBD2 covers 7 bases. Germline V gene lookup returns CDR1 SNHLY and CDR2 FYNNEI. This CDR3 comprises 16 residues. The ends lost 7 bases at V and 0 bases at J; junction bases unmatched: 10. The CDR3 coding sequence is TGTGCCAGCAAATTCGTCGAGCGGGATAGCACAGATACGCAGTATTTT. It encodes CASKFVERDSTDTQYF.

This clonotype was seen repeatedly, ten times or more. Here the CDR3 reads CASTEETVNTEAFF. The CDR3 nucleotides read TGTGCCAGCACAGAGGAGACAGTGAACACTGAAGCTTTCTTT. The chain recombines TRBV2 with TRBJ1-1, with D possibly TRBD1 on 5 matching bases. Trimming left V 7 bases short and J 0 bases short, with 12 bases between. CDR1 SNHLY and CDR2 FYNNEI come from the germline V gene. The length of the CDR3 is 14 residues.

The sample holds many counts of this clonotype. This chain uses TRBV12-3 or TRBV12-4 with TRBJ2-7; D remains unclear. The CDR3 covers 12 residues. The V end was cut by 6 bases, the J end by 3 bases, with 9 bases between. CDR3 sequence (DNA): TGTGCCAGCAGGATGGGTGGCTACGAGCAGTACTTC. This translates into CASRMGGYEQYF.

This clonotype has ten or more counts. This chain joins TRBV7-3 and TRBJ2-3, with D perhaps matching TRBD1 (5 bases). V was trimmed by 5 bases and J by 2 bases, leaving 11 bases between them. Germline V CDR1 and CDR2: SGHTA, FQGTGA. The CDR3 extends over 14 amino acids. CDR3 amino acids: CASSLRQLTDTQYF. CDR3 sequence (DNA): TGTGCCAGCAGCCTGAGACAGCTCACAGATACGCAGTATTTT. The full variable domain, its missing parts supplied by reference TRBV7-3 and TRBJ2-3, is GAGVSQTPSNKVTEKGKYVELRCDPISGHTALYWYRQSLGQGPEFLIYFQGTGAADDSGLPNDRFFAVRPEGSVSTLKIQRTERGDSAVYLCASSLRQLTDTQYFGPGTRLTVL.

This clonotype has ten or more counts. This rearrangement joins TRBV7-2 to TRBJ2-3, with 13 bases identical to TRBD2. V lost 4 bases and J lost 2; bases outside the gene matches: 6. This CDR3 contains 17 residues. CDR1 is SGHTA and CDR2 is FQGNSA in the germline V gene. The chain's CDR3 is CASSSGTSGISTDTQYF. DNA for the CDR3: TGTGCCAGCAGCTCCGGGACTAGCGGGATCTCCACAGATACGCAGTATTTT.

Many counts were recorded for this clonotype. J is TRBJ1-5 and V is TRBV10-3; 7 positions agree with TRBD1. CDR3 length: 14 amino acids. V shed 4 bases, J shed 5 bases, and the junction held 5 bases outside the gene matches. Germline values: CDR1 ENHRY, CDR2 SYGVKD. Here the CDR3 reads CAISADRVYQPQHF. CDR3 DNA: TGTGCCATCAGTGCTGACAGGGTTTATCAGCCCCAGCATTTT.

This clonotype was seen repeatedly, ten times or more. J is TRBJ2-1 and V is TRBV9; no clear D. V was trimmed by 0 bases and J by 5 bases, leaving 15 bases between them. The CDR3 length is 16 residues. CDR1 and CDR2 from the germline V gene are SGDLS and YYNGEE. The CDR3 region has the DNA TGTGCCAGCAGCGTAGGGGTGGCTAGAGGTAACAATGAGCAGTTCTTC. Residues: CASSVGVARGNNEQFF.

This clonotype has a handful of counts. This is likely an artifact of a read error, given a far larger clone one base away. Because the CDR3 is missing its conserved closing phenylalanine or tryptophan, this is likely a read error. This rearrangement joins TRBV7-9 to TRBJ2-1; D gene unclear. Germline CDR1 SEHNR, CDR2 FQNEAQ (reference sequence). Trimming shortened V by 2 bases and J by 0 bases, and 11 bases separated the two germline ends. The CDR3 spans 16 residues. For the CDR3, the DNA is TGTGCCAGCAGCTTAACGTGGGCCAACTCCTACAATGAGCAGTTCCTC. Its protein is CASSLTWANSYNEQFL.